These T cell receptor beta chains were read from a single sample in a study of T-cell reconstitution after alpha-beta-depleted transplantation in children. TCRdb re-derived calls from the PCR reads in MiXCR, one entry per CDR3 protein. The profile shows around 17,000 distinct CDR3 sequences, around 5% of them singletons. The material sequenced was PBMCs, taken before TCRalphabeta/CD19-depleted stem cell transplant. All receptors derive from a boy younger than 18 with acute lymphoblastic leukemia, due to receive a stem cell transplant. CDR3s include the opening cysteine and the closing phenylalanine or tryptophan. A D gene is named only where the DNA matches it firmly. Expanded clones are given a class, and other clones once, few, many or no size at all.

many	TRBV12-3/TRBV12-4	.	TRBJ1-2	TGTGCCAGCAGTATCCACAGACAGGACCCCTATGGCTACACCTTC	CASSIHRQDPYGYTF
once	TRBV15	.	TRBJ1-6	TGTGCCACCAGCAGCTGGAATAATTCACCCCTCCACTTT	CATSSWNNSPLHF
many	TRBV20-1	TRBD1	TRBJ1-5	TGCAGTGCTGGACAGGGGGCGGATAGCAATCAGCCCCAGCATTTT	CSAGQGADSNQPQHF
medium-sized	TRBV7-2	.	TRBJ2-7	TGTGCCAGCAGCCGCTGGACCTCGGACTACGAGCAGTACTTC	CASSRWTSDYEQYF
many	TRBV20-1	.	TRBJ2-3	TGCAGTGCTAGAGATGGACGGGGGAGACTCGGAGATACGCAGTATTTT	CSARDGRGRLGDTQYF
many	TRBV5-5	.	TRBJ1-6	TGTGCCAGCAGCCAATATATGGGGCAATCACCCCTCCACTTT	CASSQYMGQSPLHF
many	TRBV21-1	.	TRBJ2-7	TGTGCCAGCAGCTTCCGACCGGGACAGGAGAGGATTTACGAGCAGTACTTC	CASSFRPGQERIYEQYF
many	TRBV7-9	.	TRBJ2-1	TGTGCCAGCAGCCCACCACAGGGACGCAATGAGCAGTTCTTC	CASSPPQGRNEQFF
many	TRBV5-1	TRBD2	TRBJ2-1	TGCGCCAGCAGCTATGGCGGGAGCTCCTACAATGAGCAGTTCTTC	CASSYGGSSYNEQFF
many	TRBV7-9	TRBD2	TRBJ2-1	TGTGCCAGCGATTGGGCCCGGGAGGATCCAGAGCAGTTCTTC	CASDWAREDPEQFF
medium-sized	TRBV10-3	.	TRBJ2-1	TGTGCCATCAGTGAGTCGTTTAGTACAATCAATGAGCAGTTCTTC	CAISESFSTINEQFF
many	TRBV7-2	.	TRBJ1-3	TGTGCCAGCAGCTTAGGGACGGCCTCTGGAAACACCATATATTTT	CASSLGTASGNTIYF
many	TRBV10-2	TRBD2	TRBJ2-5	TGCGCCAGCAAAAGACTAGCGGGGGGCGTACAAGAGACCCAGTACTTC	CASKRLAGGVQETQYF
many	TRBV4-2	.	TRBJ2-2	TGTGCCAGCAGCCCCCTAGGCCAAACCGGGGAGCTGTTTTTT	CASSPLGQTGELFF
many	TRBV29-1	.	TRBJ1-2	TGCAGCGTTGACCCCGACAGGCCCTATGGCTACACCTTC	CSVDPDRPYGYTF
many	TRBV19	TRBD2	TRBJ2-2	TGTGCCAGTAGTAGCCGAAGACTAGCGGGGGCCGGGGAGCTGTTTTTT	CASSSRRLAGAGELFF
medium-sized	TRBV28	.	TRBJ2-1	TGTGCCAGCAGTGAATCAGGGCCTCTTAAGCAGTTCTTC	CASSESGPLKQFF
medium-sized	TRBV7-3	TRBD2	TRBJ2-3	TGTGCCAGCAGCTCGGGGGGAGGGGCCAATGGGCCCACAGATACGCAGTATTTT	CASSSGGGANGPTDTQYF
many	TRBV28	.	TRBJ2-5	TGTGCCAGCAGTTTTCCTCAGGGGATGAGTGAAAGAGAGACCCAGTACTTC	CASSFPQGMSERETQYF
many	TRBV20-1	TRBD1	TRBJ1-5	TGCAGTGCCCGGGGACAGGAGAACCAGCCCCAGCATTTT	CSARGQENQPQHF
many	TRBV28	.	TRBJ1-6	TGTGCCAGCCAGGGGCCCAATTCACCCCTCCACTTT	CASQGPNSPLHF
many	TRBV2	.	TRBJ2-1	TGTGCCAGCCGAAGTCAGAATGAGCAGTTCTTC	CASRSQNEQFF
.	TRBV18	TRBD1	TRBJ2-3	TGTGCCAGCTCACCCCGGGACAGACTTACAGATACGCAGTATTTT	CASSPRDRLTDTQYF
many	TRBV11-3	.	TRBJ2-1	TGTGCCAGCAGCTTAGGGGGGGGGCTCTACAATGAGCAGTTCTTC	CASSLGGGLYNEQFF
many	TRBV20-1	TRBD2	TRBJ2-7	TGCAGTGCTAGACAAGGACTAGCGGAATACTACGAGCAGTACTTC	CSARQGLAEYYEQYF
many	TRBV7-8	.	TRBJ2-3	TGTGCCAGCAGCTTAGGACTGAAAACGGGTACGCAGTATTTT	CASSLGLKTGTQYF
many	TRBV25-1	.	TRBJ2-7	TGTGCCAGCGGTTTCATGAACATACGAAAAAGGACCTACGAGCAGTACTTC	CASGFMNIRKRTYEQYF
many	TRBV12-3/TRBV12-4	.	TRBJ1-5	TGTGCCAGCAGTTTGCAGGGACCCCGGTATCAGCCCCAGCATTTT	CASSLQGPRYQPQHF
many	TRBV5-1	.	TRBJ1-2	TGCGCCAGCAGCTTGGAGGGACCCCGGGGGCCCTATGGCTACACCTTC	CASSLEGPRGPYGYTF
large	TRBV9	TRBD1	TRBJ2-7	TGTGCCAGCAGCGGGTGGACAGGGGGCAGGTACGAGCAGTACTTC	CASSGWTGGRYEQYF
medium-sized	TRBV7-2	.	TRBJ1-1	TGTGCCAGCAGTGGAGGATTGAAAGCTTTCTTT	CASSGGLKAFF
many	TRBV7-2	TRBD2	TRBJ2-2	TGTGCCAGCCGGGGAGGGAGGACCGGGGAGCTGTTTTTT	CASRGGRTGELFF
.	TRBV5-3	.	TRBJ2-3	TGTGCCAGAAGCTTGGCCGGTGATACGCAGTATTTT	CARSLAGDTQYF
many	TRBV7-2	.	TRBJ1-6	TGTGCCAGCAGCTTAGGAACATATGCAACACCCCTCCACTTT	CASSLGTYATPLHF
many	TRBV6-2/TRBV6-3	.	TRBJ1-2	TGTGCCAGCAGTTGGGCCACAGGGTTCGTCTATGGCTACACCTTC	CASSWATGFVYGYTF
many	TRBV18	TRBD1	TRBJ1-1	TGTGCCAGCTCACCTACAGGGGGAGAAGCTTTCTTT	CASSPTGGEAFF
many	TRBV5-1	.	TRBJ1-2	TGCGCCAGCAGCCTGAGTTGGGGATATGGCTACACCTTC	CASSLSWGYGYTF
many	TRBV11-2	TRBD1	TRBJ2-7	TGTGCCAGCAGCCTGGGGCAGGGGGACTCCTACGAGCAGTACTTC	CASSLGQGDSYEQYF
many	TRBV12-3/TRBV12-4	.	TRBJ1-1	TGTGCCAGCACTTTAGGGGCCACTGAAGCTTTCTTT	CASTLGATEAFF
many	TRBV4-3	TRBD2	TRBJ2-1	TGCGCCAGCAGCCAAGATAAAAGGCTAGCGGGGGGACTCTCCTACAATGAGCAGTTCTTC	CASSQDKRLAGGLSYNEQFF
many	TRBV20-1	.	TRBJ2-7	TGCAGTGCGCCGCAGGGAGTATTCGAGTACGAGCATTACTTC	CSAPQGVFEYEHYF
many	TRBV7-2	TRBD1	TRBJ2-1	TGTGCAGAGGACAGGGGAGAGGCCTACAATGAGCAGTTCTTC	CAEDRGEAYNEQFF